The 21 T cell receptor beta chains given below trace back to one sample, sequenced in a study of T-cell memory formation after mild COVID-19. TCRdb fed the 5' RACE reads into MiXCR, producing one record per CDR3 protein. The table shows fewer than 60,000 distinct CDR3 sequences, with approximately 12% occurring only once. The sequenced sample consisted of PBMCs or a T cell subset sorted from them (not recorded which). The receptor source for this set is a man younger than 30 who had mild COVID-19 (a few samples of this study predate the infection). Cell type and time point are not known.

The chain is built from TRBV7-9 and TRBJ1-4, with D hard to call. This CDR3 contains 13 residues. CDR1 is SEHNR, CDR2 FQNEAQ, per germline (reference sequence). Trimming shortened V by 2 bases and J by 5 bases, and 6 bases separated the two germline ends. The CDR3 sequence is CASSLWQNEKLFF. CDR3 coding DNA: TGTGCCAGCAGCTTATGGCAAAATGAAAAACTGTTTTTT.

At least ten counts were recorded for this clonotype. This chain joins TRBV24-1 and TRBJ2-5, with D possibly matching TRBD1 (5 bases). CDR3 size: 14 residues. Deletions cut 4 bases from V and 4 bases from J, with 12 bases between. CDR1 KGHDR and CDR2 SFDVKD come from the germline V gene. CDR3 region: CATSEPARAETQYF. Here the CDR3 DNA reads TGTGCCACCAGTGAACCCGCCAGGGCAGAGACCCAGTACTTC.

This clonotype has a count of ten or more. The chain uses TRBV7-2 and TRBJ2-5, with D unclear. The CDR3 spans 11 residues. Germline values: CDR1 SGHTA, CDR2 FQGNSA. V lost 5 bases, J lost 6 bases, and 7 bases lay in between. The CDR3 region has the DNA TGTGCCAGCAGCCAGCGACAGACCCAGTACTTC. Residues: CASSQRQTQYF.

The rearrangement joins TRBV20-1 to TRBJ2-7; no clear D gene. This CDR3 is 14 amino acids long. Germline loops: CDR1 DFQATT, CDR2 SNEGSKA (reference sequence). V was pared by 0 bases and J by 2 bases, with 11 bases between. The CDR3 here is CSAREGSNPYEQYF. CDR3 bases: TGCAGTGCTAGAGAGGGCAGTAATCCCTACGAGCAGTACTTC.

The gene calls are TRBV20-1 and TRBJ2-5; D is perhaps TRBD1 (5 bases). With 6 bases removed from V and 1 base from J, the gap between germline ends came to 6 bases. Germline loops: CDR1 DFQATT, CDR2 SNEGSKA (reference sequence). The CDR3 is made up of 11 amino acids. The CDR3 spells CSARVQETQYF. The CDR3 coding sequence is TGCAGTGCCAGGGTCCAAGAGACCCAGTACTTC.

This clonotype has a count of ten or more. The CDR3 bases are TGTGCCAGCAGTTACTCGACAGGGGTCGATGAAGCTTTCTTT. It specifies CASSYSTGVDEAFF. The rearrangement uses TRBV6-5 and TRBJ1-1; 8 nucleotides align to TRBD1. This CDR3 comprises 14 residues. J lost 7 bases, V lost 0 bases, and 4 bases had no gene match. Germline CDR1 and CDR2: MNHEY and SVGAGI.

The rearrangement uses TRBV4-3 and TRBJ1-2, with unresolved D. The CDR3 sequence is 15 residues long. V was trimmed by 0 bases and J by 3 bases, leaving 11 bases between them. Germline V CDR1 and CDR2: LGHNA, YSLEER. The CDR3 DNA follows: TGCGCCAGCAGCCAAGAAGGGAAACCCTACTATGGCTACACCTTC. This translates into CASSQEGKPYYGYTF.

This clonotype was recorded a few times. The CDR3 is CASSQPGQGSDEQFF. As DNA, the CDR3 is TGCGCCAGCAGCCAACCGGGACAGGGTTCGGATGAGCAGTTCTTC. The rearrangement uses TRBV4-1 and TRBJ2-1; TRBD1 matches 9 bases. Germline lookup yields CDR1 MGHRA and CDR2 YSYEKL. This CDR3 has 15 residues. The junction had 7 bases not matched to a gene; V was cut back by 2 bases and J by 8 bases.

The chain carries TRBV5-1 and TRBJ2-2, with TRBD2 matching 7 bases. After removal of 3 bases from V and 5 bases from J, the junction contained 10 bases not matched to a gene. Germline loops: CDR1 SGHRS, CDR2 YFSETQ. There are 16 residues in the CDR3. CDR3 region: CASSSGLDGGTGELFF. The DNA for the CDR3 is TGCGCCAGCAGCTCCGGACTAGATGGAGGGACCGGGGAGCTGTTTTTT.

There are many counts of this clonotype. The chain is built from TRBV11-2 and TRBJ2-2; 9 bases agree with TRBD1. The V gene end was trimmed by 3 bases and the J gene end by 3 bases; junction bases not matched to a gene: 14. CDR1 and CDR2 from the germline V gene are SGHAT and FQNNGV. The CDR3 covers 19 residues. The CDR3 reads CASSFSIYRGRVYTGELFF. The CDR3 DNA is TGTGCCAGCAGCTTTTCCATATACAGGGGGCGCGTGTACACCGGGGAGCTGTTTTTT.

This clonotype came up many times. The rearrangement links TRBV12-3 or TRBV12-4 to TRBJ1-3; 8 bases align to TRBD1. Germline trimming cut 4 bases from V and 7 bases from J; bases unmatched to any gene: 9. This CDR3 region has 15 residues. This chain's CDR3 is CASSSWTGSLNTIYF. In nucleotides, the CDR3 is TGTGCCAGCAGTTCCTGGACAGGGTCCCTGAACACCATATATTTT.

This clonotype was found many times. The chain couples TRBV9 to TRBJ2-1, with D possibly being TRBD1 (5 bases). V was trimmed by 3 bases and J by 10 bases, leaving 8 bases between them. CDR3 length equals 11 residues. Germline V gives CDR1 SGDLS, CDR2 YYNGEE. CDR3 in DNA: TGTGCCAGCAGCGATCGACAGGAGCAGTTCTTC. Residues: CASSDRQEQFF.

This chain connects TRBV5-1 to TRBJ2-7, with TRBD2 identical over 7 bases. Losses at the gene ends were 1 base for V and 1 base for J; bases not matched to a gene: 2. From germline, CDR1 is SGHRS and CDR2 YFSETQ. This CDR3 region has 14 residues. CDR3 amino acids: CASSLIAGSYEQYV. The CDR3 nucleotides are TGCGCCAGCAGCTTGATAGCGGGTTCCTACGAGCAGTACGTC.

This clonotype was seen only a few times. The gene calls are TRBV11-2 and TRBJ2-2; D is perhaps TRBD1 (6 bases). Per the germline V gene, CDR1 is SGHAT and CDR2 is FQNNGV. This CDR3 contains 13 residues. V was trimmed by 5 bases and J by 11 bases, leaving 15 bases between them. CDR3 sequence (DNA): TGTGCCAGCAGCCCCCCGCAGGGGTCAGAGCTGTTTTTT. Its protein is CASSPPQGSELFF.

In its sample, this clonotype was seen many times. The V call is TRBV12-3 or TRBV12-4, the J call TRBJ2-5; 11 nucleotides match TRBD2. The CDR3 spans 17 residues. With V trimmed by 6 bases and J by 5 bases, 14 bases remained unmatched. The DNA for the CDR3 is TGTGCCAGCAGCCCCATATTTCTAGCGGGGGGCGGTGAGACCCAGTACTTC. Translation: CASSPIFLAGGGETQYF.

This sequence joins TRBV6-5 and TRBJ2-1, with TRBD1 matching over 8 bases. V shed 5 bases, J shed 11 bases, and the junction held 8 bases outside the gene matches. The CDR3 covers 13 residues. CDR1 is MNHEY and CDR2 is SVGAGI in the germline V gene. CDR3 DNA: TGTGCCAGCAGTCAACCTGGACAGGGAAAGCAGTTCTTC. It translates to CASSQPGQGKQFF.

This clonotype was seen many times. The chain links TRBV4-1 to TRBJ2-7, with 9 bases aligning to TRBD2. V dropped 4 bases and J dropped 4; count of bases not matched to a gene: 11. The CDR3 length is 16 residues. Germline V lookup: CDR1 MGHRA, CDR2 YSYEKL. CDR3 sequence reads: CASSPILAGRQYEQYF. The CDR3 DNA follows: TGCGCCAGCAGCCCGATACTAGCGGGCCGACAGTACGAGCAGTACTTC.

In DNA, the CDR3 is TGTGCCAGCAGCTTAACCCAGGCGACTGAAGCTTTCTTT. Translated, it gives CASSLTQATEAFF. The V gene is TRBV7-3, the J gene TRBJ1-1; no clear D. The CDR3 loop spans 13 amino acids. The V gene lost 0 bases and the J gene lost 5 bases, with 7 bases spanning the gap. The germline V gene has CDR1 SGHTA and CDR2 FQGTGA.

This clonotype was seen more than once but under ten times. The rearrangement links TRBV20-1 to TRBJ1-1; D not resolved. The germline gives CDR1 DFQATT, CDR2 SNEGSKA (reference sequence). This CDR3 is built from 16 residues. V lost 3 bases, J lost 3 bases, and 20 bases lay in between. Written as DNA, the CDR3 is TGCAGTGCTAGGCACCCCGGAGGGTCGGGCGACACTGAAGCTTTCTTT. The encoded protein is CSARHPGGSGDTEAFF.

The genes are TRBV6-5 and TRBJ2-5; D tentatively fits TRBD1 or TRBD2 (5 bases each). The CDR3 loop spans 13 amino acids. Germline V gene lookup returns CDR1 MNHEY and CDR2 SVGAGI. V was cut by 9 bases and J by 3 bases, with 14 bases left in between. The CDR3 region has the DNA TGTGCCAGTTATAAACTGGGGGAAGAGACCCAGTACTTC. Its translation is CASYKLGEETQYF.

The V and J genes are TRBV7-2 and TRBJ2-1; the match to TRBD2 covers 7 bases. The trim removed 4 bases at V and 9 bases at J, leaving 9 bases unmatched. Germline V lookup: CDR1 SGHTA, CDR2 FQGNSA. The CDR3 loop spans 14 amino acids. CDR3 loop: CASSSAGGNTEQFF. The DNA of the CDR3 is TGTGCCAGCAGCTCTGCCGGGGGGAATACTGAGCAGTTCTTC.